Below are 29 T cell receptor beta chains sequenced from a single sample in a study of control samples from healthy donors and cancer patients. TCRdb keeps only in-frame clones here, not all; method: immunoSEQ multiplex PCR. The sample lists under 100,000 clones, about nine tenths occurring once. Sequencing was performed on blood. These receptors all come from a woman aged 65 to 85 in good health.

The rearrangement uses TRBV5-1 and TRBJ2-2, with D possibly being TRBD2 (6 bases). V was cut by 3 bases and J by 0 bases, with 18 bases left in between. CDR1 SGHRS and CDR2 YFSETQ come from the germline V gene. This CDR3 is 18 amino acids long. CDR3 in amino acids: CASSWTNGVVTNTGELFF. As DNA, the CDR3 is TGCGCCAGCAGCTGGACTAACGGGGTCGTCACGAACACCGGGGAGCTGTTTTTT. Combining the CDR3 with reference TRBV5-1 and TRBJ2-2 gives the whole variable domain KAGVTQTPRYLIKTRGQQVTLSCSPISGHRSVSWYQQTPGQGLQFLFEYFSETQRNKGNFPGRFSGRQFSNSRSEMNVSTLELGDSALYLCASSWTNGVVTNTGELFFGEGSRLTVL.

The V and J genes are TRBV5-6 and TRBJ1-2; D is undetermined. The V and J ends lost 4 bases and 2 bases respectively, with 21 bases between them. CDR1 is SGHDT, CDR2 YYEEEE, per germline. CDR3 length equals 17 residues. The CDR3 DNA follows: TGTGCCAGCAGCCCCATCCTCCTAGGAGCAACCAACTATGGCTACACCTTC. Translation gives CASSPILLGATNYGYTF.

CDR3 residues: CAIGVTTDTQYF. Written as DNA, the CDR3 is TGTGCCATCGGCGTCACAACAGATACGCAGTATTTT. The chain carries TRBV10-3 and TRBJ2-3; unclear D gene. The length of the CDR3 is 12 residues. V shed 8 bases and J shed 3 bases, with 9 bases lying between them. Germline values: CDR1 ENHRY, CDR2 SYGVKD.

This chain uses TRBV5-8 with TRBJ1-4; 7 bases fit TRBD1. J was trimmed by 4 bases and V by 3 bases; bases with no gene match: 6. The CDR3 totals 15 residues. CDR1 and CDR2 from the germline V gene are SGHTS and YDEGEE. The CDR3 bases are TGTGCCAGCAGCTCAGGACAGGCCGATAATGAAAAACTGTTTTTT. Encoded protein: CASSSGQADNEKLFF.

The chain recombines TRBV5-1 with TRBJ1-2, with unresolved D. Germline values: CDR1 SGHRS, CDR2 YFSETQ. V was cut by 0 bases and J by 5 bases, with 17 bases left in between. The CDR3 spans 16 residues. CDR3 coding DNA: TGCGCCAGCAGCTTGGAATACGAGGCCCTTTCTTATGGCTACACCTTC. Translating gives CASSLEYEALSYGYTF.

This sequence joins TRBV18 and TRBJ1-2; the match to TRBD1 covers 8 bases. Germline V gene lookup returns CDR1 KGHSH and CDR2 LQKENI. Trimming cost V 0 bases and J 7 bases; bases outside gene matches: 4. This CDR3 comprises 14 residues. Written as DNA, the CDR3 is TGTGCCAGCTCACCACCACAGGGGGTGGGTGGCTACACCTTC. Translation: CASSPPQGVGGYTF. The full variable domain, its missing parts supplied by reference TRBV18 and TRBJ1-2, is NAGVMQNPRHLVRRRGQEARLRCSPMKGHSHVYWYRQLPEEGLKFMVYLQKENIIDESGMPKERFSAEFPKEGPSILRIQQVVRGDSAAYFCASSPPQGVGGYTFGSGTRLTVV.

This sequence joins TRBV21-1 and TRBJ1-2. TRBV21-1 is assigned pseudogene status. This CDR3 has 16 residues. CDR3 sequence: CASSSIGGDPNYGYTF. The CDR3 nucleotides are TGTGCCAGCAGCTCGATTGGGGGGGATCCGAACTATGGCTACACCTTC.

V is TRBV11-2 and J is TRBJ1-6; D call uncertain. Trimming removed 2 bases from V and 6 bases from J, with 5 bases in between. The CDR3 extends over 13 amino acids. In germline, CDR1 is SGHAT, CDR2 FQNNGV. Here the CDR3 DNA reads TGTGCCAGCAGCTTACAGAGTAATTCACCCCTCCACTTT. It encodes CASSLQSNSPLHF.

The J gene is TRBJ1-6, the V gene TRBV5-4; D is possibly TRBD1 (6 bases). V was cut by 4 bases and J by 5 bases, with 13 bases left in between. Germline CDR1 reads SGHNT; CDR2 reads YYREEE (reference sequence). The CDR3 is 15 amino acids. The CDR3 reads CASSARDKDNSPLHF. CDR3 coding DNA: TGTGCCAGCAGCGCCCGGGACAAGGATAATTCACCCCTCCACTTT.

The CDR3 here is CASRTIGAGNTIYF. DNA for the CDR3: TGTGCCAGCAGAACGATAGGAGCTGGAAACACCATATATTTT. V is TRBV6-5 and J is TRBJ1-3, with D uncertain. Trimming took off 6 bases at V and 2 bases at J, with 11 bases between the two ends. Germline loops: CDR1 MNHEY, CDR2 SVGAGI. The CDR3 has 14 amino acids.

The chain has TRBV13 and TRBJ2-5, with 10 bases that match TRBD1. The V segment lost 4 bases and the J segment 1 base; nucleotides outside the gene matches: 21. The CDR3 is 21 residues long. CDR1 and CDR2 (germline): PRHDT, FYEKMQ (reference sequence). The CDR3 spells CASSYSRDRGRGSNVQETQYF. The CDR3 bases are TGTGCCAGCAGCTATTCTCGGGACAGGGGACGTGGGTCCAACGTCCAAGAGACCCAGTACTTC.

The chain links TRBV5-1 to TRBJ1-1, with a possible D match to TRBD1 (6 bases). This CDR3 spans 15 amino acids. Germline-derived CDR1 and CDR2 are SGHRS and YFSETQ. V was trimmed by 3 bases and J by 7 bases, leaving 19 bases between them. The CDR3 spells CASSSSFTGHFEAFF. CDR3 nucleotide sequence: TGCGCCAGCAGCTCGAGTTTTACGGGACACTTTGAAGCTTTCTTT.

This chain uses TRBV2 with TRBJ1-2; D perhaps matches TRBD1 (5 bases). Deletions cut 4 bases from V and 4 bases from J, with 7 bases between. The CDR3 length is 12 residues. From germline, CDR1 is SNHLY and CDR2 FYNNEI. The DNA for the CDR3 is TGTGCCAGCAGTGCTGGGGGCTATGGCTACACCTTC. It is translated as CASSAGGYGYTF.

The CDR3 loop is CASSLGQNYGYTF. DNA of the CDR3: TGTGCCAGCAGCTTGGGGCAGAACTATGGCTACACCTTC. The chain employs TRBV5-6 and TRBJ1-2, with D hard to call. V gave up 0 bases and J gave up 2 bases, with 5 bases separating them. The length of the CDR3 is 13 residues. Germline V gene sequence: CDR1 SGHDT, CDR2 YYEEEE.

This chain links TRBV6-5 with TRBJ1-2; 8 bases agree with TRBD1. V lost 4 bases and J lost 2; bases outside the gene matches: 6. The CDR3 sequence is 15 residues long. The germline V gene has CDR1 MNHEY and CDR2 SVGAGI. CDR3 bases: TGTGCCAGCAGTTTCGACACAGGGGGGAACTATGGCTACACCTTC. This gives the protein CASSFDTGGNYGYTF.

J is TRBJ2-7 and V is TRBV27; 11 bases align to TRBD1. Germline V gene lookup returns CDR1 MNHEY and CDR2 SMNVEV (reference sequence). With V trimmed by 0 bases and J by 2 bases, 6 bases remained unmatched. CDR3 length equals 17 residues. The CDR3 loop is CASSLSGTGGITYEQYF. CDR3 sequence (DNA): TGTGCCAGCAGTTTATCGGGGACAGGGGGTATCACCTACGAGCAGTACTTC.

This clone was picked up one time. The chain employs TRBV29-1 and TRBJ2-7, with D perhaps given as TRBD1 or TRBD2 (6 bases each). This CDR3 comprises 14 residues. V was trimmed by 6 bases and J by 2 bases, leaving 17 bases between them. In germline, CDR1 is SQVTM, CDR2 ANQGSEA. This CDR3 reads CSVATEGQAYEQYF. DNA for the CDR3: TGCAGCGTGGCGACGGAGGGACAAGCCTACGAGCAGTACTTC.

This clone was counted a few times. DNA for the CDR3: TGCGCCAGCAGCCTCACCCGAACAGATGAAAAACTGTTTTTT. Translation gives CASSLTRTDEKLFF. The rearrangement joins TRBV4-1 to TRBJ1-4; D is unclear. The germline gives CDR1 MGHRA, CDR2 YSYEKL. This CDR3 region has 14 residues. Between the trimmed V and J ends, which lost 4 bases and 6 bases, there was a span of 12 bases.

The chain has TRBV20-1 and TRBJ1-1, with 7 bases that match TRBD1. From germline, CDR1 is DFQATT and CDR2 SNEGSKA (reference sequence). V dropped 3 bases and J dropped 4; count of bases not matched to a gene: 5. The CDR3 runs 13 residues. CDR3 DNA: TGCAGTGCTAGTCTGGCAGGGGGCACTGAAGCTTTCTTT. This gives the protein CSASLAGGTEAFF.

The gene calls are TRBV19 and TRBJ1-1; D not certain. Germline V gives CDR1 LNHDA, CDR2 SQIVND (reference sequence). V lost 1 base and J 1 base, leaving 7 bases between the germline ends. The CDR3 has 14 amino acids. In DNA form, the CDR3 reads TGTGCCAGTAGTATAGTCCCTGGGAACACTGAAGCTTTCTTT. Translated, it gives CASSIVPGNTEAFF. The whole variable domain, filled in from reference TRBV19 and TRBJ1-1, reads DGGITQSPKYLFRKEGQNVTLSCEQNLNHDAMYWYRQDPGQGLRLIYYSQIVNDFQKGDIAEGYSVSREKKESFPLTVTSAQKNPTAFYLCASSIVPGNTEAFFGQGTRLTVV.

The chain has TRBV18 and TRBJ1-4, with 7 bases matching TRBD1. There are 17 residues in the CDR3. The germline CDR1 and CDR2 sequences are KGHSH and LQKENI. The ends lost 4 bases at V and 0 bases at J; junction bases unmatched: 8. CDR3 protein: CASSLRTGEATNEKLFF. The CDR3 coding sequence is TGTGCCAGCTCACTTAGAACAGGGGAAGCAACTAATGAAAAACTGTTTTTT.

The rearrangement joins TRBV6-5 to TRBJ1-1; 7 bases are shared with TRBD1. This CDR3 is built from 15 residues. The J segment lost 4 bases and the V segment lost 6 bases, leaving 11 bases of the junction unmatched. Germline V gives CDR1 MNHEY, CDR2 SVGAGI. CDR3 in amino acids: CASRRDRALGTEAFF. Here the CDR3 DNA reads TGTGCCAGCAGGAGAGACAGGGCCTTAGGCACTGAAGCTTTCTTT.

This chain uses TRBV12-3 or TRBV12-4 with TRBJ1-5; 8 bases are a match to TRBD1. The CDR3 consists of 13 residues. The V gene end was trimmed by 6 bases and the J gene end by 5 bases; junction bases not matched to a gene: 3. DNA of the CDR3: TGTGCCAGCAGGGACAGGGAGCATCAGCCCCAGCATTTT. This encodes CASRDREHQPQHF.

This clone showed up just once. The chain has TRBV27 and TRBJ2-7; 10 bases agree with TRBD1. Per germline, CDR1 MNHEY and CDR2 SMNVEV (reference sequence). This CDR3 comprises 15 residues. V was pared by 5 bases and J by 3 bases, with 7 bases of the junction left unmatched. CDR3 in DNA: TGTGCCAGCAGTACAGACCGGGACAGGGGCTACGAGCAGTACTTC. Translation gives CASSTDRDRGYEQYF.

The chain uses TRBV19 and TRBJ1-1; D is uncertain. Looked up from germline, CDR1 is LNHDA and CDR2 is SQIVND (reference sequence). V dropped 7 bases and J dropped 8 bases, with 11 bases sitting between them. The CDR3 has 11 amino acids. Here the CDR3 DNA reads TGTGCCAGTACCCTGGGTTGGGAAGCTTTCTTT. Amino acid sequence: CASTLGWEAFF.

V and J are TRBV5-4 and TRBJ1-5; 8 nucleotides align to TRBD1. Unmatched junction bases numbered 8, after V lost 0 bases and J lost 12 bases. The CDR3 contains 14 residues. Germline-derived CDR1 and CDR2 are SGHNT and YYREEE (reference sequence). CDR3 region: CASSLDGRGHDQHF. Written as DNA, the CDR3 is TGTGCCAGCAGCTTGGACGGCAGGGGGCACGACCAGCATTTT.

In DNA, the CDR3 is TGTGCCAGCAGCTTAGGGTTTTGGACTAGCGGGAGTTCTGTGTACGAGCAGTACTTC. Protein: CASSLGFWTSGSSVYEQYF. This sequence joins TRBV7-8 and TRBJ2-7, with 13 bases lining up with TRBD2. Unmatched junction bases numbered 13, after V lost 1 base and J lost 4 bases. CDR1 and CDR2 (germline): SGHVS, FQNEAQ. The CDR3 is 19 residues long.

The V and J genes are TRBV9 and TRBJ2-2, with a weak D call TRBD2 (6 bases). Germline values: CDR1 SGDLS, CDR2 YYNGEE. The germline V and J ends were trimmed by 4 bases and 7 bases, with 17 bases remaining between them. The CDR3 consists of 15 residues. The CDR3 region has the DNA TGTGCCAGCAGCAAACCCGGGACTCTGAGCGGGGAGCTGTTTTTT. Amino acids: CASSKPGTLSGELFF.

The chain combines TRBV4-3 with TRBJ2-1; TRBD2 aligns across 9 bases. The CDR3 has 15 residues. The trim removed 4 bases at V and 7 bases at J, leaving 8 bases unmatched. Germline V CDR1 and CDR2: LGHNA, YSLEER. The CDR3 spells CASSRDAGGGNEQFF. CDR3 DNA: TGCGCCAGCAGCCGCGACGCGGGAGGGGGAAATGAGCAGTTCTTC.